The entry that follows covers one TCR beta chain sequence. Its antigen has not been determined. Qualities for individual bases were not recorded, and no much larger clone is one base off. Library preparation was by the immunoSEQ multiplex PCR assay. A mixture of 60 forward primers for TCR Vbeta segments and 13 reverse primers for TCR Jbeta segments was used in the multiplex PCR. A multiplex PCR assay on genomic DNA amplified the CDR3 region of rearranged TCR beta genes. On the Illumina HiSeq System, the amplified TCR beta libraries were sequenced as 87-base-pair reads. In the original analysis: A later analysis counted about 80 million unique TCR beta chains across the 670 or so repertoires, and roughly 10 million of these chains were shared by at least two donors. A nearest-neighbor algorithm error-corrected the raw reads and collapsed the reads into unique sequences, merging closely related sequences to remove PCR and sequencing errors. Alignment of CDR3 sequences to IMGT reference sequences was used to assign V, D and J gene segments. Each retained sequence needed at least a six-nucleotide match to both a V gene segment and a J gene segment. Rearrangements were called productive when the CDR3 lacked stop codons and stayed in frame with V and J; all others were non-productive. Following IMGT convention, CDR3 was defined as the stretch from the second conserved V-encoded cysteine to the conserved J-encoded phenylalanine. The earlier analysis of some 580 of the donors excluded any sequence lacking an unambiguous match to a single V gene segment. An earlier analysis of 587 of the donors called V segments functional above 56.7% productive rearrangements and segregating when the between-donor standard deviation exceeded 5%. A statistical classification framework was built to diagnose cytomegalovirus status from the catalog of TCR beta chain sequences. In a later analysis, TCR nucleotide sequences were compared against IMGT/GENE-DB human TR gene sequences so that V and J genes could be assigned. The TCRdist pipeline was used in a later analysis to assign CDR3 sequences and most-parsimonious VDJ recombination scenarios. In a later analysis, each TCR beta chain was defined by its CDR3 amino acid sequence together with its V-gene family, and reads without a unique V-gene family were excluded. To address suspected cross-contamination and a sequencing artifact, a later analysis removed around 600 highly shared, low-generation-probability nucleotide sequences. A later analysis calculated a clonal expansion index for each public chain from normalized within-repertoire ranks of inferred template counts. A later analysis computed generation probabilities with a VDJ recombination model fitted to out-of-frame rearrangements, and checked the results against IGoR. In a later analysis, TCR-TCR, TCR-HLA and TCR-CMV co-occurrence was scored with hypergeometric tests, and a repertoire-size bias correction was applied to TCR pairs. False discovery rates were estimated in a later analysis by permuting HLA or CMV assignments 20 times. A later analysis grouped co-occurring TCRs with DBSCAN, adding TCRdist sequence similarity when clustering within HLA-allele-positive subsets. For co-occurrence clustering, repertoires with fewer than 30,000 or more than 120,000 public chains were excluded, along with five or six repertoires with anomalous nucleotide sharing. TCRdb's version of the immuneACCESS table is confined to in-frame rearrangements and falls short of the full clone set. An unresolved V gene accounts for under half of the shortfall where checked; the remainder is of unknown origin. V and J calls and clone size are given by that table; D and trimming were obtained from the DNA. The sample table records some 150,000 clones; approximately 77% of these occur just once. 3.5% to 4.5% of the sample belongs to the ten largest clones.

This record comes from a study of cytomegalovirus exposure and HLA in healthy donors (TCRdb year 2017). Context from the whole study: In an earlier analysis of 450 to 750 of the donors, about 260 Gb of sequence data and 95 million to 130 million unique TCR beta sequences from approximately 180 million T cells were reported. In an earlier analysis of 500 to 650 of the donors, high-throughput TCR beta sequencing was used to judge whether each TCR beta V gene segment behaved as functional or pseudogenic. Both class I and class II loci were covered by HLA typing, at four-digit resolution. Alongside the repertoire data, information on donor age, sex, ethnicity and CMV serostatus was compiled. Besides the first cohort of around 700 subjects, a separate validation cohort made up of some 110 different subjects was used. Using immunosequencing, the study profiled T cell repertoires from 666 subjects and related those repertoires to cytomegalovirus serostatus. A handful of DR-DQ haplotypes were handled as single units for association and clustering because linkage in the cohort was strong. Typing coverage varied by locus: about 620-640 donors for A, B, C, DRB1 and DQB1; approximately 520 for DQA1; 600 to 610 for DPA1; 450 to 480 for DPB1. All discovery cohort repertoires had been generated on a single sequencing platform. The study was designed to test whether signatures of past pathogen exposure could be identified by cataloging public T cell receptors. On average, roughly 200,000 unique TCR beta nucleotide sequences were sequenced per donor among fewer than 500 genotyped donors of the cohort, with approximately 18% of those sequences being non-productive. In the later analysis, no new phenotypic data were used to find candidate immune exposures; instead, reliance was placed on TCR beta sequences and their occurrence across donors. Of the 300 to 500 genotyped donors, more than 75% were placed in the genetic ancestry cluster associated with self-reported Caucasian donors. The study combined high-throughput TCR immunosequencing, statistical association of individual TCRs with disease status, and machine learning to predict cytomegalovirus infection status. To study patterns of TCR occurrence, a later analysis re-analyzed previously published TCR beta repertoires from hundreds of donors and added high-resolution HLA genotyping. Approximately 310 gigabases of sequencing data and 91 million or so unique TCR sequences made up an early release that covered fewer than 650 HLA-typed donors. A later genetic analysis used genome-wide SNP genotypes for about three fifths of the roughly 700 donors, treating that subset as a discovery cohort.

The cohort was made up of 500 to 850 healthy bone marrow donors. All cohort members were sampled while nominally healthy, although unrecorded immune exposures were likely present. The donor tested CMV seropositive and was one of the 289 seropositive cohort members. Every donor gave a peripheral blood sample, and the peripheral blood mononuclear cells from that sample were used for TCR beta sequencing. Genomic DNA extraction from the blood cell samples was performed with the Qiagen DNeasy Blood Extraction Kit. Overall study results and their limits: The presence/absence analyses assumed that sequencing depth was roughly uniform across donors, and that assumption may not be true. In vitro tests confirmed that a few of the cytomegalovirus-associated TCR beta chains recognize cytomegalovirus antigens. According to a later genetic analysis, donors in an Asian-associated ancestry cluster had fewer N-insertions in productive TCRs than the roughly 700-donor mean. Assigning TCR associations to individual alleles was difficult when HLA alleles, especially DR and DQ, strongly co-occurred. A cluster of highly shared sequence variants was judged likely to represent a technical artifact of the sequencing pipeline. Because counts were too low, 15 to 20 rarely observed V segments, including chromosome 9 orphons, were excluded from the earlier analysis of around 590 of the donors. A total of around 150 TCR beta chains were listed by the study as associated with cytomegalovirus. A further reported finding was that TCR beta sequences accurately predicted the HLA-A and HLA-B alleles for most subjects in the first cohort. Most TCR sequences were observed very rarely across donors, whereas some public TCRs were present in many individuals. The classifier was reported to diagnose cytomegalovirus status with high specificity and sensitivity in both the original cohort and the validation cohort. A later analysis reported that several top co-occurrence clusters appeared linked to parvovirus B19, influenza, CMV and Epstein-Barr virus. At a false discovery rate of 0.05, a later analysis linked 16,951 TCR beta sequences to specific HLA alleles. The cohort was sequenced for TCR beta chains only, and without alpha or paired-chain data the features that could be detected were limited. The authors suggested that the approach could potentially be generalized to other disease states and immunological phenotypes. According to a later analysis, TCR association rates differed among HLA loci, with DRB1 alleles showing the most associated TCRs and HLA-C alleles showing the fewest. In a later analysis, HLA-associated TCR beta chains showed more clonal expansion and lower generation probabilities than non-associated chains that were equally common. In a later analysis, most CMV-associated TCR beta chains were found to appear HLA-restricted, with HLA associations seemingly driven largely by CMV exposure. The only immune exposure information available for the cohort was CMV serostatus. HLA typing was unavailable for some donors at each locus, so association tests used only the typed subset. A later genetic analysis associated a missense DCLRE1C variant with V-gene and J-gene trimming of TCR beta chains, and an independent cohort replicated the association. Linkage disequilibrium might explain the correlated functional status among segregating V segments, but an unknown experimental factor could not be excluded. Some IMGT-functional V segments, including TRBV6-2 and TRBV6-3, could not be told apart with the 87-base-pair reads, so those segments were excluded. In an earlier analysis of fewer than 750 of the donors, most TCR beta V segments were observed in productive rearrangements about 87% or about 30% of the time, broadly matching IMGT annotations.

The CDR3 runs 15 amino acids, cysteine and phenylalanine included. The CDR3 DNA has 45 bases and is translated from base 1. From the germline V gene, CDR1 is MGHRA and CDR2 is YSYEKL. The germline V end is reduced by 4 bases and the J end by 6 bases; junction bases left unmatched: 6. The sample comprised PBMCs. The chain is made from TRBV4-1 and TRBJ2-1, and 10 junction bases match TRBD2. The TCR comes from a young man in good health and CMV-seropositive. In nucleotides, the sequence is TGCGCCAGCAGCCTTACTAGCGGGGAGTTCAATGAGCAGTTCTTC. Its protein product is CASSLTSGEFNEQFF.